Here is one T cell receptor beta chain with its context. This sample stems from a study of blood T cell repertoires in COVID-19. Looking at the study overall: Spain, Italy and the United States supplied samples that represented acute and convalescent COVID-19. Sources were T cells, B-cell-depleted T cells, or PBMCs; the material itself was cDNA or gDNA.

The CDR3 length is 15 residues. Per germline, CDR1 LGHNA and CDR2 YSLEER. Deletions cut 0 bases from V and 1 base from J, with 10 bases between. How the authors handled the data: Reference gene primers were amplified, and this amplification served to estimate nucleated cell counts. Generated by immunoSEQ multiplex PCR, the TCRdb table keeps only in-frame clones and is missing some. V and J calls and clone size are copied from that table; D and trimming were computed from the DNA. The sample consists of hundreds of thousands of clones, 65% to 90% of them appearing once. Membership in each cohort depended on participant-reported clinical history.

Sequenced: PBMCs or T cells enriched from blood (not recorded which). This chain uses TRBV4-3 with TRBJ2-7, with a tentative D call TRBD1 (6 bases). The receptor was derived from a woman between 50 and 59 years old with acute COVID-19. CDR3: CASSQERTASYEQYF. The DNA for the CDR3 is TGCGCCAGCAGCCAAGAAAGGACAGCTTCCTACGAGCAGTACTTC.